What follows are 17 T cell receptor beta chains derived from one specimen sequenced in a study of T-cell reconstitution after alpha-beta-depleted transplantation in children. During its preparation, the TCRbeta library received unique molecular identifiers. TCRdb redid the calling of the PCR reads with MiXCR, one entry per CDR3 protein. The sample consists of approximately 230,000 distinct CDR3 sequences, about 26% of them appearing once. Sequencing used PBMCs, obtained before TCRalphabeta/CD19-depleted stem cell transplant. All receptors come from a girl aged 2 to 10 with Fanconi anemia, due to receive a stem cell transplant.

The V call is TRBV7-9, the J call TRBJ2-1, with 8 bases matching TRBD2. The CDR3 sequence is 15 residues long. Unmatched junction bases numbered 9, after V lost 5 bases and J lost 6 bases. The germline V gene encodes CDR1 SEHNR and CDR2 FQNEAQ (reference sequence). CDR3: CASSRSGRGVNEQFF. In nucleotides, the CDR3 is TGTGCCAGCAGCCGGAGCGGGAGAGGGGTCAATGAGCAGTTCTTC.

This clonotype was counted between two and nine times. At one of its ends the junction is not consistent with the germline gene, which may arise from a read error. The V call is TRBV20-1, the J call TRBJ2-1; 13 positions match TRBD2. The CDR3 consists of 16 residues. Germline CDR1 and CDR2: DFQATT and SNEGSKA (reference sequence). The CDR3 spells CCARVSGLAGFNEQFF. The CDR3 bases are TGCTGTGCTAGAGTTTCGGGACTAGCGGGGTTCAATGAGCAGTTCTTC.

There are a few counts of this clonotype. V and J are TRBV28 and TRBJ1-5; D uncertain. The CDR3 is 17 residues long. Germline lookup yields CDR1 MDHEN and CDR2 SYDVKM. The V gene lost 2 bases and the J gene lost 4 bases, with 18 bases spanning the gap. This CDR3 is CASSLGILLAGNQPQHF. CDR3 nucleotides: TGTGCCAGCAGTTTAGGGATTCTATTGGCCGGGAATCAGCCCCAGCATTTT.

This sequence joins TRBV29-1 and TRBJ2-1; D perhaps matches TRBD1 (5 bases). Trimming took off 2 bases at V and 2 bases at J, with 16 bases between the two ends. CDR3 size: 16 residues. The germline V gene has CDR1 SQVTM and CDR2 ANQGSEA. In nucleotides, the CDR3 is TGCAGCGTTGAACGTGCAGGGTCCCAAACCTACAATGAGCAGTTCTTC. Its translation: CSVERAGSQTYNEQFF.

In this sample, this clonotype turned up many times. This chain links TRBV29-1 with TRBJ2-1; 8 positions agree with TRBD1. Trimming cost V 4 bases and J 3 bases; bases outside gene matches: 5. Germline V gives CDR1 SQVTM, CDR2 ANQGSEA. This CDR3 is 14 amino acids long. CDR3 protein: CSVGYRGSYNEQFF. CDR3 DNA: TGCAGCGTTGGGTACAGGGGGAGCTACAATGAGCAGTTCTTC.

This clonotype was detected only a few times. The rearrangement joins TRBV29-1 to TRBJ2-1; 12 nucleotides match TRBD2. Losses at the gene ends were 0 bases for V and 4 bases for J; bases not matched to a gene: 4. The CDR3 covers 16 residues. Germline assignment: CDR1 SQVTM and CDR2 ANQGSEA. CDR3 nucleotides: TGCAGCGTTGAAGATACTAGCGGGGGGTGGTACAATGAGCAGTTCTTC. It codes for CSVEDTSGGWYNEQFF.

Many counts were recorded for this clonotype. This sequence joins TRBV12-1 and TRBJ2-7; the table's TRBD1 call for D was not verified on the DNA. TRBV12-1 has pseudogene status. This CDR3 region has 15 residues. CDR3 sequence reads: CASSPTGTEADEQYF. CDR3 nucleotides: TGTGCCAGCAGCCCAACCGGGACAGAAGCTGACGAGCAGTACTTC.

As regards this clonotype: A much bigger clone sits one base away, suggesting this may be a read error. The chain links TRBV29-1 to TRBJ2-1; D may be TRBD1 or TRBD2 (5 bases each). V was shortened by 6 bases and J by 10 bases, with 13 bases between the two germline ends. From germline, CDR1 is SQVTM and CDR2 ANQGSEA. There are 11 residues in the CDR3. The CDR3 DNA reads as TGCAGCGTGGGACCCGGCGTGGAGCAGTTCTTC. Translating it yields CSVGPGVEQFF.

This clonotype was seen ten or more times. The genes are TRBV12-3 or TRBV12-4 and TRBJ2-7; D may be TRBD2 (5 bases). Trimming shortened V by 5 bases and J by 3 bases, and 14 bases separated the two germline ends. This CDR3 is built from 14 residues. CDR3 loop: CASSPRDLRYEQYF. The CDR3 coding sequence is TGTGCCAGCAGTCCCCGGGATTTGCGCTACGAGCAGTACTTC.

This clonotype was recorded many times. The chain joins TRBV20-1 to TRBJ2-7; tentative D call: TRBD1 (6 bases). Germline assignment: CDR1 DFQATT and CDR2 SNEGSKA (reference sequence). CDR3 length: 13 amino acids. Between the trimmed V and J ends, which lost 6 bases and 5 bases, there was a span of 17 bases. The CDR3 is CSADHNRENEQYF. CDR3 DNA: TGCAGTGCCGATCATAACAGGGAAAACGAGCAGTACTTC.

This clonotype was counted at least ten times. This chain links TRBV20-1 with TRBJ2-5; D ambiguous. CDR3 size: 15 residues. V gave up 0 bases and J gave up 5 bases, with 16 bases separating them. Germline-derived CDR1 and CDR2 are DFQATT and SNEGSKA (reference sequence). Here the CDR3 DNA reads TGCAGTGCTAGAGATGTTGCAGGTTTGGGGGAGACCCAGTACTTC. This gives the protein CSARDVAGLGETQYF.

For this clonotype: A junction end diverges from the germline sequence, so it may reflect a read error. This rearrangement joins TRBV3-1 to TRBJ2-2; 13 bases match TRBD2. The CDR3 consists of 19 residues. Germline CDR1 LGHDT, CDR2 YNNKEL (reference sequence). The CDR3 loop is CTSCSRTGLAGSWAGELFF. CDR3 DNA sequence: TGTACCAGCTGTTCAAGGACGGGACTAGCGGGGTCATGGGCCGGGGAGCTGTTTTTT.

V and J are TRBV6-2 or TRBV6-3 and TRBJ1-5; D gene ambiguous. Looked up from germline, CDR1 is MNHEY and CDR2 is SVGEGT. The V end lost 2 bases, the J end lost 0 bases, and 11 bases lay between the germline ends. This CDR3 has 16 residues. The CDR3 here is CASSYVTVLSNQPQHF. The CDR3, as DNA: TGTGCCAGCAGTTACGTTACAGTACTTAGCAATCAGCCCCAGCATTTT.

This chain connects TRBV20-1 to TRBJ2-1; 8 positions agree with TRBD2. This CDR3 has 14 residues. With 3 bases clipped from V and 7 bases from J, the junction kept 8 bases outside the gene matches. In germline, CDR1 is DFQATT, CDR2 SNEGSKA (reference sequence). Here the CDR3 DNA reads TGCAGTGCTAGCCCCCTTAGACTAGCGAATGAGCAGTTCTTC. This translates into CSASPLRLANEQFF.

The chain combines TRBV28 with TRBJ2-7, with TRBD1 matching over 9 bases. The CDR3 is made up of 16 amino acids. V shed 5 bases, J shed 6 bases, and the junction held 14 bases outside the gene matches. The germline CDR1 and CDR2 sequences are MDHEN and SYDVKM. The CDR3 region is CASSMEGTGSNREQYF. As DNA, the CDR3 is TGTGCCAGCAGTATGGAAGGGACAGGGTCAAATCGCGAGCAGTACTTC.

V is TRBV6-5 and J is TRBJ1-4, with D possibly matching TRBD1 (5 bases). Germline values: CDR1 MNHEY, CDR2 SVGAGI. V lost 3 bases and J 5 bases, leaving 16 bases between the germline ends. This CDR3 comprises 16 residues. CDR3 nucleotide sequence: TGTGCCAGCAGTTATTCAACCCAGGGATCGAATGAAAAACTGTTTTTT. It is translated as CASSYSTQGSNEKLFF.

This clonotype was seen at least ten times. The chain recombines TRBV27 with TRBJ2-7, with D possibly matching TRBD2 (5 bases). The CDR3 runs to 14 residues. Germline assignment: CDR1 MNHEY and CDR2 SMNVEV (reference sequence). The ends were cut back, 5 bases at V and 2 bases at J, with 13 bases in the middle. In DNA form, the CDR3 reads TGTGCCAGCAGTCGGGGAAGTGGGGCCTACGAGCAGTACTTC. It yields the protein CASSRGSGAYEQYF.